This T cell receptor beta chain was obtained from a study of Tregs in tolerant kidney transplant recipients. Sequencing was performed with immunoSEQ multiplex PCR; in TCRdb, only in-frame clones are kept and a portion is missing. The repertoire shows 25,000 to 35,000 clones; the top ten hold about 7.6%. A note on this clone: The CDR3 is cut off 3 residues early in the read; its end comes from the germline J gene.

Germline V gives CDR1 MDHEN, CDR2 SYDVKM. Losses at the gene ends were 5 bases for V and 6 bases for J; bases not matched to a gene: 6. The CDR3 is 16 amino acids. V gene TRBV28 combines with J gene TRBJ2-1; 14 bases align to TRBD2. The sequence came from a human donor who received a combined kidney and bone marrow transplant. The sample here was CD8+ T cells from blood, taken before the transplant. CDR3 residues: CASSPPGLAGVNEQFF. Incomplete CDR3 DNA: TGTGCCAGCAGTCCACCGGGACTAGCGGGAGTCAATGAG.